This record covers a single T cell receptor beta chain. As yet, its antigen is unknown. This sample was included in a study of vaccination and CD4 T cells after COVID-19. An Oncomine TCR Beta short-read assay was used to sequence the DNA from cultured CD4+ T cells. After culture, CD4+ T cells served as the source for genomic DNA extraction. One entry per CDR3 protein, called by TCRdb with MiXCR from the PCR reads. Among about 13,000 distinct CDR3 sequences, roughly 27% were seen once, and the ten largest hold 25% to 35%. Regarding treatment: roughly 10-day PBMC culture with coronavirus spike peptide pools or control peptides (ViraFEST assay). Trimming at V came to 5 bases and at J to 5 bases, leaving 3 bases not matched to a gene. This CDR3 has 16 residues. Looked up from germline, CDR1 is MNHEY and CDR2 is SVGEGT.

This specimen was CD4+ T cells from blood, cultured in vitro, taken before SARS-CoV-2 vaccination. The sequence derives from a human donor who received a COVID-19 vaccine. The V and J genes are TRBV6-2 or TRBV6-3 and TRBJ2-2, with TRBD2 identical over 15 bases. CDR3 region: CASSTGLAGGTGELFF. The CDR3 nucleotides read TGTGCCAGCAGTACCGGACTAGCGGGGGGGACCGGGGAGCTGTTTTTT.